The 30 T cell receptor beta chains in this list originate from one sample, sequenced in a study of OX40 agonist ivuxolimab in advanced cancers. Profiling relied on immunoSEQ multiplex PCR, and the TCRdb table lists in-frame clones only, not all of them. The sample consists of about 65,000 clones, 89% of them appearing once. The starting material was CD4+ or CD8+ T cells sorted from blood, obtained in a trial of the OX40 agonist ivuxolimab. The receptors stem from an adult with an advanced solid tumor such as melanoma, head and neck, liver or kidney cancer.

The CDR3 loop reads CASSLASKDLGNTIYF. DNA for the CDR3: TGTGCCAGCAGCTTGGCCTCTAAGGACCTTGGAAACACCATATATTTT. V and J are TRBV5-6 and TRBJ1-3; no reliable D call. V was cut by 0 bases and J by 3 bases, with 13 bases left in between. Germline lookup yields CDR1 SGHDT and CDR2 YYEEEE. The CDR3 runs to 16 residues.

This rearrangement joins TRBV19 to TRBJ2-7; 9 nucleotides align to TRBD1. CDR1 LNHDA and CDR2 SQIVND come from the germline V gene (reference sequence). V lost 5 bases, J lost 2 bases, and 7 bases stayed unmatched. The CDR3 is 15 residues long. As DNA, the CDR3 is TGTGCCAGTAGTCACCCGGGACAGGGCACCTACGAGCAGTACTTC. Its protein is CASSHPGQGTYEQYF.

The rearrangement joins TRBV6-1 to TRBJ2-7; D is perhaps TRBD1 (8 bases). The CDR3 loop spans 13 amino acids. The germline V gene encodes CDR1 MNHNS and CDR2 SASEGT. The V end lost 5 bases, the J end lost 3 bases, and 11 bases lay between the germline ends. CDR3 DNA sequence: TGTGCCAGCAGTAACAGGGGGGGCTACGAGCAGTACTTC. This gives the protein CASSNRGGYEQYF.

Here the CDR3 reads CASSHQEDNSPLHF. The CDR3 coding sequence is TGTGCCAGCAGCCATCAGGAGGATAATTCACCCCTCCACTTT. This chain connects TRBV6-5 to TRBJ1-6; D not resolved. Germline V CDR1 and CDR2: MNHEY, SVGAGI. Between the trimmed V and J ends, which lost 6 bases and 5 bases, there was a span of 11 bases. The CDR3 is 14 residues long.

CDR3 nucleotide sequence: TGTGCCAGCAGCTTCCGACTAGCGGGGGGGCTAGATACGCAGTATTTT. This encodes CASSFRLAGGLDTQYF. The V and J genes are TRBV5-5 and TRBJ2-3, with 14 bases fitting TRBD2. Germline V gene sequence: CDR1 SGHKS, CDR2 YYEKEE (reference sequence). The CDR3 totals 16 residues. V lost 2 bases to trimming and J lost 5 bases; unmatched junction nucleotides: 4. Filled out from reference TRBV5-5 and TRBJ2-3, the complete variable domain reads DAGVTQSPTHLIKTRGQQVTLRCSPISGHKSVSWYQQVLGQGPQFIFQYYEKEERGRGNFPDRFSARQFPNYSSELNVNALLLGDSALYLCASSFRLAGGLDTQYFGPGTRLTVL.

The gene calls are TRBV7-8 and TRBJ2-2, with 14 nucleotides matching TRBD2. The trim removed 4 bases at V and 4 bases at J, leaving 5 bases unmatched. Germline lookup yields CDR1 SGHVS and CDR2 FQNEAQ. The CDR3 spans 17 residues. CDR3 DNA: TGTGCCAGCAGCTCGACTAGCGGGGGGGCCTCCACCGGGGAGCTGTTTTTT. Its translation is CASSSTSGGASTGELFF.

V is TRBV7-9 and J is TRBJ2-7; 9 bases align to TRBD1. Germline values: CDR1 SEHNR, CDR2 FQNEAQ (reference sequence). CDR3 length equals 16 residues. The junction had 13 bases not matched to a gene; V was cut back by 5 bases and J by 5 bases. This CDR3 reads CASSLSQRQGDNEQYF. In nucleotides, the CDR3 is TGTGCCAGCAGCCTTTCACAAAGACAGGGGGATAACGAGCAGTACTTC.

V gene TRBV19 combines with J gene TRBJ2-7; TRBD2 matches at 8 bases. Trimming at V came to 5 bases and at J to 1 base, leaving 7 bases not matched to a gene. Germline-derived CDR1 and CDR2 are LNHDA and SQIVND (reference sequence). This CDR3 has 15 residues. Here the CDR3 DNA reads TGTGCCAGTAGTTCTCCTAGCGGGCAATCCTACGAGCAGTACTTC. It yields the protein CASSSPSGQSYEQYF.

This sequence joins TRBV30 and TRBJ1-2, with a tentative D call TRBD1 (5 bases). CDR1 and CDR2 (germline): GTSNPN, SVGIG (reference sequence). V dropped 4 bases and J dropped 7 bases, with 13 bases sitting between them. This CDR3 region has 12 residues. The CDR3 loop is CAWTKVRGGYTF. In DNA, the CDR3 is TGTGCCTGGACAAAGGTTAGGGGTGGCTACACCTTC.

This clone was picked up one time. The V and J genes are TRBV4-2 and TRBJ2-7; D gene uncertain. Deletions cut 0 bases from V and 0 bases from J, with 15 bases between. CDR3 length: 17 residues. Looked up from germline, CDR1 is LGHNA and CDR2 is YNFKEQ. The CDR3 spells CASSQDTAGSSSYEQYF. The CDR3 DNA is TGTGCCAGCAGCCAAGATACGGCAGGTAGTTCCTCCTACGAGCAGTACTTC.

The chain recombines TRBV6-5 with TRBJ2-4; D uncertain. The ends were cut back, 2 bases at V and 0 bases at J, with 8 bases in the middle. Germline CDR1 reads MNHEY; CDR2 reads SVGAGI. The CDR3 contains 15 residues. The CDR3 bases are TGTGCCAGCAGTTACAGATCGGAAGCCAAAAACATTCAGTACTTC. Protein product: CASSYRSEAKNIQYF.

This clone was seen more than once but under ten times. This chain links TRBV2 with TRBJ1-5; D remains unclear. The CDR3 length is 13 residues. Trimming removed 3 bases from V and 0 bases from J, with 3 bases in between. Per the germline V gene, CDR1 is SNHLY and CDR2 is FYNNEI. The CDR3 bases are TGTGCCAGCAGTGACAATAGCAATCAGCCCCAGCATTTT. It specifies CASSDNSNQPQHF. The variable domain in full, completed from reference TRBV2 and TRBJ1-5, reads EPEVTQTPSHQVTQMGQEVILRCVPISNHLYFYWYRQILGQKVEFLVSFYNNEISEKSEIFDDQFSVERPDGSNFTLKIRSTKLEDSAMYFCASSDNSNQPQHFGDGTRLSIL.

In its sample, this clone was seen once. V and J are TRBV7-9 and TRBJ1-4; 7 bases match TRBD1. The CDR3 has 18 amino acids. The germline V gene encodes CDR1 SEHNR and CDR2 FQNEAQ (reference sequence). The ends lost 1 base at V and 1 base at J; junction bases unmatched: 9. The CDR3 DNA reads TGTGCCAGCAGCTTAGGCCAGACAGGGCCAGGAACTAATGAAAAACTGTTTTTT. As protein: CASSLGQTGPGTNEKLFF. The whole variable domain, filled in from reference TRBV7-9 and TRBJ1-4, reads DTGVSQNPRHKITKRGQNVTFRCDPISEHNRLYWYRQTLGQGPEFLTYFQNEAQLEKSRLLSDRFSAERPKGSFSTLEIQRTEQGDSAMYLCASSLGQTGPGTNEKLFFGSGTQLSVL.

The chain recombines TRBV9 with TRBJ2-1; 8 bases are shared with TRBD2. The germline gives CDR1 SGDLS, CDR2 YYNGEE. Unmatched junction bases numbered 10, after V lost 4 bases and J lost 7 bases. The CDR3 contains 15 residues. CDR3: CASSPRPAGVNEQFF. In nucleotides, the CDR3 is TGTGCCAGCAGCCCCCGCCCAGCGGGGGTAAATGAGCAGTTCTTC. The full variable domain, rest sourced from reference TRBV9 and TRBJ2-1, is DSGVTQTPKHLITATGQRVTLRCSPRSGDLSVYWYQQSLDQGLQFLIQYYNGEERAKGNILERFSAQQFPDLHSELNLSSLELGDSALYFCASSPRPAGVNEQFFGPGTRLTVL.

This chain connects TRBV5-6 to TRBJ2-7; D is perhaps TRBD2 (6 bases). Per germline, CDR1 SGHDT and CDR2 YYEEEE. The CDR3 is 15 amino acids. Trimming removed 4 bases at V and 6 bases at J, with 20 bases between. CDR3 amino acids: CASSVRGLPFFEQYF. Written as DNA, the CDR3 is TGTGCCAGCAGCGTTAGGGGACTTCCCTTCTTCGAGCAGTACTTC. The full variable domain, with the rest looked up from reference TRBV5-6 and TRBJ2-7, is DAGVTQSPTHLIKTRGQQVTLRCSPKSGHDTVSWYQQALGQGPQFIFQYYEEEERQRGNFPDRFSGHQFPNYSSELNVNALLLGDSALYLCASSVRGLPFFEQYFGPGTRLTVT.

V is TRBV5-4 and J is TRBJ2-1, with 14 nucleotides matching TRBD2. Germline V gives CDR1 SGHNT, CDR2 YYREEE (reference sequence). V lost 5 bases to trimming and J lost 4 bases; unmatched junction nucleotides: 2. CDR3 length: 15 amino acids. The CDR3 nucleotides are TGTGCCAGCAGGACTAGCGGGAGGGGGTACAATGAGCAGTTCTTC. Protein sequence: CASRTSGRGYNEQFF.

The chain joins TRBV30 to TRBJ1-2, with D perhaps TRBD1 (6 bases). V lost 3 bases and J 1 base, leaving 9 bases between the germline ends. Germline-derived CDR1 and CDR2 are GTSNPN and SVGIG (reference sequence). CDR3 length: 13 amino acids. The CDR3 DNA sequence: TGTGCCTGGAGGGGGGCGAGTAACTATGGCTACACCTTC. Its translation: CAWRGASNYGYTF.

The V and J genes are TRBV5-4 and TRBJ2-7; D perhaps matches TRBD2 (5 bases). The V end was cut by 1 base, the J end by 1 base, with 9 bases between. Germline V gene lookup returns CDR1 SGHNT and CDR2 YYREEE (reference sequence). The CDR3 contains 14 residues. CDR3 protein: CASSLSGESYEQYF. CDR3 DNA: TGTGCCAGCAGCTTGTCCGGGGAATCCTACGAGCAGTACTTC. Combining the CDR3 with reference TRBV5-4 and TRBJ2-7 gives the whole variable domain ETGVTQSPTHLIKTRGQQVTLRCSSQSGHNTVSWYQQALGQGPQFIFQYYREEENGRGNFPPRFSGLQFPNYSSELNVNALELDDSALYLCASSLSGESYEQYFGPGTRLTVT.

This clone was observed once. This sample also contains other DNA sequences that code for the same CDR3. J is TRBJ2-7 and V is TRBV18; D unclear. Trimming took off 2 bases at V and 0 bases at J, with 5 bases between the two ends. In germline, CDR1 is KGHSH, CDR2 LQKENI. The CDR3 is 13 amino acids. The DNA of the CDR3 is TGTGCCAGCTCACCAGGCCTCTCCTACGAGCAGTACTTC. This codes for CASSPGLSYEQYF.

This sequence joins TRBV27 and TRBJ2-7, with 11 bases identical to TRBD1. Losses at the gene ends were 5 bases for V and 2 bases for J; bases not matched to a gene: 5. CDR3 size: 15 residues. Germline lookup yields CDR1 MNHEY and CDR2 SMNVEV (reference sequence). This chain's CDR3 is CASSPWGQGAYEQYF. The CDR3 DNA reads TGTGCCAGCAGTCCATGGGGACAGGGGGCCTACGAGCAGTACTTC.

The genes are TRBV12-5 and TRBJ2-7, with D tentatively TRBD1 (5 bases). CDR3 size: 14 residues. Germline loops: CDR1 LGHNT, CDR2 FRNRAP. Trimming took off 6 bases at V and 5 bases at J, with 17 bases between the two ends. DNA of the CDR3: TGTGCTAGTGGCCCTAGAGTTACAGGCAACGAGCAGTACTTC. Residues: CASGPRVTGNEQYF.

This clone was seen a few times. The chain recombines TRBV5-1 with TRBJ2-5; TRBD1 matches at 11 bases. This CDR3 has 16 amino acids. The V gene's germline CDR1 is SGHRS and CDR2 YFSETQ. V lost 4 bases and J lost 0; bases outside the gene matches: 5. The chain's CDR3 is CASSGGTGGYQETQYF. As DNA, the CDR3 is TGCGCCAGCAGCGGCGGGACAGGGGGTTACCAAGAGACCCAGTACTTC.

The chain has TRBV30 and TRBJ1-5; a weak D match, TRBD1 (5 bases). Trimming removed 0 bases at V and 0 bases at J, with 9 bases between. Per germline, CDR1 GTSNPN and CDR2 SVGIG (reference sequence). This CDR3 spans 15 amino acids. Here the CDR3 reads CAWSVSGNSNQPQHF. In DNA, the CDR3 is TGTGCCTGGAGTGTATCAGGGAATAGCAATCAGCCCCAGCATTTT.

The chain is built from TRBV6-1 and TRBJ2-1; 7 nucleotides match TRBD1. V trimming: 7 bases; J trimming: 5 bases; junction bases outside the gene matches: 8. The CDR3 is made up of 14 amino acids. Germline lookup yields CDR1 MNHNS and CDR2 SASEGT. CDR3 bases: TGTGCCAGCATCCGACAGGGCAGGGACAATGAGCAGTTCTTC. This sequence encodes CASIRQGRDNEQFF.

The chain carries TRBV19 and TRBJ1-1; 7 bases map to TRBD1. V shed 3 bases and J 0 bases; nucleotides not matched to a gene: 4. Germline V CDR1 and CDR2: LNHDA, SQIVND (reference sequence). There are 15 residues in the CDR3. The CDR3 loop reads CASSMDRSMNTEAFF. CDR3 DNA sequence: TGTGCCAGTAGTATGGACAGGTCCATGAACACTGAAGCTTTCTTT.

The rearrangement links TRBV30 to TRBJ2-2; 7 nucleotides line up with TRBD1. The CDR3 has 14 amino acids. The germline V gene encodes CDR1 GTSNPN and CDR2 SVGIG (reference sequence). Trimming cost V 7 bases and J 1 base; bases outside gene matches: 6. In nucleotides, the CDR3 is TGTGCCTCAGGACAGGATCAGAACACCGGGGAGCTGTTTTTT. It encodes CASGQDQNTGELFF.

The chain employs TRBV5-1 and TRBJ2-2, with 8 bases aligning to TRBD2. The ends lost 0 bases at V and 0 bases at J; junction bases unmatched: 4. The CDR3 contains 17 residues. Looked up from germline, CDR1 is SGHRS and CDR2 is YFSETQ. This chain's CDR3 is CASSLGPRGANTGELFF. The DNA of the CDR3 is TGCGCCAGCAGCTTGGGCCCGCGGGGGGCGAACACCGGGGAGCTGTTTTTT.

This sequence joins TRBV7-9 and TRBJ1-1; no reliable D call. Germline CDR1 and CDR2: SEHNR and FQNEAQ (reference sequence). The CDR3 covers 15 residues. The V end lost 4 bases, the J end lost 0 bases, and 12 bases lay between the germline ends. CDR3 region: CASSSQSSMNTEAFF. CDR3 bases: TGTGCCAGCAGCTCCCAGTCGAGCATGAACACTGAAGCTTTCTTT.

This clone was counted once. J is TRBJ2-3 and V is TRBV5-1, with TRBD2 identical over 11 bases. This CDR3 has 17 residues. Germline CDR1 is SGHRS and CDR2 is YFSETQ. After removal of 4 bases from V and 2 bases from J, the junction contained 9 bases not matched to a gene. CDR3 bases: TGCGCCAGCAGCCCCCGGGTAGCGGGGGGGATCACAGATACGCAGTATTTT. Protein product: CASSPRVAGGITDTQYF.

This chain connects TRBV30 to TRBJ1-6; D is unresolved. Trimming took 1 base from V and 3 from J, leaving 10 bases between them. Germline V lookup: CDR1 GTSNPN, CDR2 SVGIG (reference sequence). The length of the CDR3 is 15 residues. The CDR3 bases are TGTGCCTGGAGTGCCGGAGGGCTCTATAATTCACCCCTCCACTTT. This codes for CAWSAGGLYNSPLHF. Together with reference TRBV30 and TRBJ1-6, the CDR3 gives the full variable domain: SQTIHQWPATLVQPVGSPLSLECTVEGTSNPNLYWYRQAAGRGLQLLFYSVGIGQISSEVPQNLSASRPQDRQFILSSKKLLLSDSGFYLCAWSAGGLYNSPLHFGNGTRLTVT.